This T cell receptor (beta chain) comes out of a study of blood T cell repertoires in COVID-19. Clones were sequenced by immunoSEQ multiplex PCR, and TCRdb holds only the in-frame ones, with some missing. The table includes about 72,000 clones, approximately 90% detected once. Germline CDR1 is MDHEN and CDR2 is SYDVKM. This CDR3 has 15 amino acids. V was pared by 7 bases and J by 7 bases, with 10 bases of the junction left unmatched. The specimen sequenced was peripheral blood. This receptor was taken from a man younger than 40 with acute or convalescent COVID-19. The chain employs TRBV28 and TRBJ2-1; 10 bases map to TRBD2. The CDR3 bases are TGTGCCAGCATCACCGGGACTAGCGAGTGGAATGAGCAGTTCTTC. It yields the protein CASITGTSEWNEQFF.